The source of this T cell receptor (beta chain) is a study of blood T cells in healthy people across ages. Study background: Template switching recovered approximately one barcoded beta molecule for every two T cells.

Ranging in age from about 6 to 95, the donors were healthy Caucasian individuals from Russia. Together with a sample-barcoded 5' primer, a J-beta primer mix was included in a second PCR lasting about 7 to 12 cycles. Each TCR beta cDNA got a 12-nucleotide random molecular identifier. TCRdb re-analysed the 5' RACE reads in MiXCR, keeping a single row per CDR3 protein. The sample has roughly 860,000 distinct CDR3 sequences, 55% to 65% seen once. This CDR3 contains 14 residues. Germline V lookup: CDR1 SGHRS, CDR2 YFSETQ. Trimming took 4 bases from V and 3 from J, leaving 13 bases between them. This receptor was obtained from a man aged 25-45 years in good health. The sequenced sample consisted of blood. The rearrangement links TRBV5-1 to TRBJ1-1, with D possibly matching TRBD1 (6 bases). CDR3 DNA sequence: TGCGCCAGCAGCGTGAAGGGGGAACACACTGAAGCTTTCTTT. Translation: CASSVKGEHTEAFF.